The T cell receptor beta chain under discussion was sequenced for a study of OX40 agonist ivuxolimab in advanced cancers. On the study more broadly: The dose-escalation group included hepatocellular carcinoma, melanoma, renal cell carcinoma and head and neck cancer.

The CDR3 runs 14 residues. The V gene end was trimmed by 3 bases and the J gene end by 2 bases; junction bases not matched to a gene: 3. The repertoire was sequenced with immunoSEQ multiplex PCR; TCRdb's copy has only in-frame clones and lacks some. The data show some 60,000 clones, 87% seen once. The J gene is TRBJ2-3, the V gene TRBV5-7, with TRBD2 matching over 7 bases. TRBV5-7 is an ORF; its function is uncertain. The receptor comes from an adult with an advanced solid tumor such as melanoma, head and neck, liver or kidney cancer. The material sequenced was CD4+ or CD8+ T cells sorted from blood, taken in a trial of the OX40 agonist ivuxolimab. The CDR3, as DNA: TGTGCCAGCAGCTGGGGACTATACACAGATACGCAGTATTTT. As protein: CASSWGLYTDTQYF.